These T cell receptor beta chains were read from a single sample in a study of TIL therapy for anti-PD-1-resistant metastatic lung cancer. Assay: immunoSEQ multiplex PCR; the TCRdb copy retains only in-frame clones and omits some. This sample carries about 49,000 clones, about 80% of them seen once, and the ten largest clones take more than 13%. Sequenced here: blood, sampled at baseline. These receptors all stem from a man between 65 and 85 years old with non-small cell lung cancer. CDR3s include the opening cysteine and the closing phenylalanine or tryptophan. The D gene is left open where the match is weak. Rows give clone size only sometimes, using once, few, many, or a class for an expanded clone.

v_call,d_call,clone_size,j_call,cdr3_nt,cdr3_aa
TRBV28,NA,NA,TRBJ1-5,TGTGCCAGCATCAATACGGGACGGAGCAATCAGCCCCAGCATTTT,CASINTGRSNQPQHF
TRBV30,NA,NA,TRBJ1-2,TGTGCCTGGAGCTTAGGAATTAACTATGGCTACACCTTC,CAWSLGINYGYTF
TRBV7-2,NA,NA,TRBJ2-5,TGTGCCAGCAGCTTAGCGGGGAGGATCGTTGAGACCCAGTACTTC,CASSLAGRIVETQYF
TRBV5-1,TRBD2,NA,TRBJ2-7,TGCGCCAGCAGCTTGGCACTAGCGGGAGGTACCTACGAGCAGTACTTC,CASSLALAGGTYEQYF
TRBV28,NA,NA,TRBJ2-7,TGTGCCAGCAGTTTAGTGAAGGCCTACGAGCAGTACTTC,CASSLVKAYEQYF
TRBV27,NA,NA,TRBJ1-4,TGTGCCAGCAGTTTATTCCCGAGGGGAAGGACTAATGAAAAACTGTTTTTT,CASSLFPRGRTNEKLFF
TRBV9,NA,NA,TRBJ2-2,TGTGCCAGCAGCCCTGGCCCCTCGGGCAACGGGGAGCTGTTTTTT,CASSPGPSGNGELFF
TRBV6-1,NA,few,TRBJ1-2,TGTGCCAGCAAACCTAGCCTTGACTATGGCTACACCTTC,CASKPSLDYGYTF
TRBV5-1,TRBD1,few,TRBJ1-1,TGCGCCAGCAGTTACTCAGGGGGCGGGGGCACTGAAGCTTTCTTT,CASSYSGGGGTEAFF
TRBV2,NA,NA,TRBJ2-7,TGTGCCTCCTCCCCGACGGTAACCTACGAGCAGTACTTC,CASSPTVTYEQYF
TRBV28,NA,few,TRBJ1-5,TGTGCCAGCAGTTTTTCCCCGGGATTCGGAAGTATGGATCAGCCCCAGCATTTT,CASSFSPGFGSMDQPQHF
TRBV9,TRBD2,NA,TRBJ2-1,TGTGCCAGCCGGAGTCCAGGACTAGCGGGAGCGCAGTTCTTC,CASRSPGLAGAQFF
TRBV30,NA,NA,TRBJ1-2,TGTGCCTGGAGCTCGGGGGACGGACACTCCTATGGCTACACCTTC,CAWSSGDGHSYGYTF
TRBV15,NA,NA,TRBJ1-1,TGTGCCACCAGCAGAGAAAGATGGGGTAACACTGAAGCTTTCTTT,CATSRERWGNTEAFF
TRBV10-2,TRBD1,NA,TRBJ2-7,TGCGCCAGCGCCCCGGACAGGCCCTACGAGCAGTACTTC,CASAPDRPYEQYF
TRBV7-6,TRBD2,NA,TRBJ2-3,TGTGCAAGCACCCTAGCGGGAGGGGCAGATACGCAGTATTTT,CASTLAGGADTQYF
TRBV25-1,TRBD1,NA,TRBJ1-2,TGTGCCAGCAGTGGAGTGACAGGGACCTATGGCTACACCTTC,CASSGVTGTYGYTF
TRBV28,TRBD2,NA,TRBJ2-7,TGTGCCAGCAGTTTATCCGGGACTACGATCTCCTACGAGCAGTACTTC,CASSLSGTTISYEQYF
TRBV9,TRBD2,NA,TRBJ2-5,TGTGCCAGCAGCCCGGGACTAGCGGGAGGGAGGCGAGAGACCCAGTACTTC,CASSPGLAGGRRETQYF
TRBV14,TRBD2,NA,TRBJ2-1,TGTGCCAGCAGCCCTAGCGGGGGTACCGAGCAGTTCTTC,CASSPSGGTEQFF
TRBV2,NA,NA,TRBJ1-4,TGTGCCAGCACCCCCCTGAGTGAAAAACTGTTTTTT,CASTPLSEKLFF
TRBV5-6,NA,NA,TRBJ2-2,TGTGCCAGCACCCCCGGGGCGGTCGGGGCTGGCGGGGAGCTGTTTTTT,CASTPGAVGAGGELFF
TRBV11-2,NA,NA,TRBJ2-3,TGTGCCAGCAGCTTAGACAGCATTGGACGGCGCACAGATACGCAGTATTTT,CASSLDSIGRRTDTQYF
TRBV7-2,TRBD1,NA,TRBJ1-1,TGTGCCAGCAGCAAGGAGGCAGGGGGCCTGGGAACTGAAGCTTTCTTT,CASSKEAGGLGTEAFF
TRBV6-5,TRBD2,once,TRBJ2-1,TGTGCCAGCAGTTCCGCTAGCGGCAATGAGCAGTTCTTC,CASSSASGNEQFF
TRBV11-2,NA,once,TRBJ1-4,TGTGCCAGCAGCTTAGGTTGGTCAACTAATGAAAAACTGTTTTTT,CASSLGWSTNEKLFF
TRBV11-2,NA,few,TRBJ1-1,TGTGCCAGCAGCTTAGCGGCAGGGAAGTACACTGAAGCTTTCTTT,CASSLAAGKYTEAFF
TRBV9,NA,NA,TRBJ1-1,TGTGCCAGCAGCGTAGGCGGGGGGAGGGCTGAAGCTTTCTTT,CASSVGGGRAEAFF
TRBV2,NA,NA,TRBJ2-2,TGTGCCAGCAGTGGGACTGGGATGAACACCGGGGAGCTGTTTTTT,CASSGTGMNTGELFF
TRBV27,TRBD2,NA,TRBJ2-5,TGTGCCAGCAGCCCCGGGGGGGTTCGGGAGACCCAGTACTTC,CASSPGGVRETQYF
TRBV5-1,TRBD1,NA,TRBJ1-5,TGCGCCAGCAGCCCCGGACAGGCGAATCAGCCCCAGCATTTT,CASSPGQANQPQHF
TRBV5-1,TRBD2,NA,TRBJ2-7,TGCGCCAGCAGCTTGAGCGTCGGACTAGCGGGAGCCTACGAGCAGTACTTC,CASSLSVGLAGAYEQYF
TRBV28,NA,NA,TRBJ1-6,TGTGCCAGCAGACAGGGAGACTATAATTCACCCCTCCACTTT,CASRQGDYNSPLHF
TRBV6-1,NA,few,TRBJ1-3,TGTGCCAGCAGAATGACGGAATCTGGAAACACCATATATTTT,CASRMTESGNTIYF
TRBV5-4,NA,few,TRBJ2-3,TGTGCCAGCAGCGGACTTACAACAACGACAGATACGCAGTATTTT,CASSGLTTTTDTQYF
TRBV7-6,TRBD2,NA,TRBJ2-3,TGTGCCAGCAGCGCAGGGACTAGCGGGAGACACACAGATACGCAGTATTTT,CASSAGTSGRHTDTQYF
TRBV6-1,NA,NA,TRBJ2-7,TGTGCCGCGACCCAACATTCGGTTGAGCAGTACTTC,CAATQHSVEQYF
TRBV28,NA,NA,TRBJ2-2,TGTGCCAGCAGCCCCACTCAGAGTAGGGGGGAGCTGTTTTTT,CASSPTQSRGELFF
TRBV7-9,TRBD1,NA,TRBJ1-6,TGTGCCAGCAGCTTGGAGGACAGGAATTCACCCCTCCACTTT,CASSLEDRNSPLHF
TRBV28,NA,few,TRBJ1-5,TGTGCCAGCACAGTTTTGGGAGGGAGCAATCAGCCCCAGCATTTT,CASTVLGGSNQPQHF
TRBV2,TRBD2,NA,TRBJ2-5,TGTGCCTCGAGGGAGGGTTGGTCGGAGACCCAGTACTTC,CASREGWSETQYF
TRBV25-1,NA,NA,TRBJ2-7,TGTGCCAGTAGCCCCTTAGGGGCAGGGAACGGCCACAACGAGCAGTACTTC,CASSPLGAGNGHNEQYF
TRBV5-8,TRBD1,NA,TRBJ2-3,TGTGCCAGCAGAAGGACAGGGGTTGGCTCAGATACGCAGTATTTT,CASRRTGVGSDTQYF
TRBV27,NA,NA,TRBJ1-4,TGTGCCAGCGGATTGCTTAATGAAAAACTGTTTTTT,CASGLLNEKLFF
TRBV10-1,TRBD1,few,TRBJ1-2,TGCGCCAGCAGCGGGACAGGGCAAGGCTACACCTTC,CASSGTGQGYTF
TRBV28,TRBD1,NA,TRBJ2-5,TGTGCCAGCTGGGACAGGGGGACCTCTGAGACCCAGTACTTC,CASWDRGTSETQYF
TRBV9,NA,NA,TRBJ2-3,TGTGCCAGCAGCGTAGTGGGGGGCACGACAGATACGCAGTATTTT,CASSVVGGTTDTQYF
TRBV7-6,TRBD1,NA,TRBJ1-4,TGTGCCAGCAGCTTAAAAGGACAGGGTAATGAAAAACTGTTTTTT,CASSLKGQGNEKLFF
TRBV5-1,NA,NA,TRBJ2-1,TGCGCCAGCAGCTTGGTCACGGCAATCAATGAGCAGTTCTTC,CASSLVTAINEQFF
TRBV5-5,TRBD1,few,TRBJ2-6,TGTGCCAGCAGCTTCTCCGGACAGGGGTCGTATGGGGCCAACGTCCTGACTTTC,CASSFSGQGSYGANVLTF
TRBV7-8,NA,once,TRBJ1-1,TGTGCCAGCAGCTTAGTACCAGCAGGGAACACTGAAGCTTTCTTT,CASSLVPAGNTEAFF
TRBV28,TRBD1,NA,TRBJ1-4,TGTGCCAGCAGTCAGCCAAGAGGGGGCCTTAATGAAAAACTGTTTTTT,CASSQPRGGLNEKLFF
TRBV25-1,NA,NA,TRBJ2-5,TGTGCCAGCAGTGAATATAGCCCAAGGCCTGGGGCCCAGTACTTC,CASSEYSPRPGAQYF
TRBV7-2,TRBD2,once,TRBJ2-7,TGTGCCAGCACCCAAGGGGCGGGAGATTTCGAGCAGTACTTC,CASTQGAGDFEQYF
TRBV6-6,TRBD2,NA,TRBJ2-1,TGTGCCAGCCGTGGGCTAGCGGTGAATGAGCAGTTCTTC,CASRGLAVNEQFF
TRBV5-1,TRBD1,NA,TRBJ1-4,TGCGCCAGCAGCTTGGGGGACAGCTACGAAAAACTGTTTTTT,CASSLGDSYEKLFF
TRBV11-1,TRBD1,NA,TRBJ1-5,TGTGCCAGCAGTCTAGACAGGGATCAGCCCCAGCATTTT,CASSLDRDQPQHF